The T cell receptor (beta chain) under discussion was sequenced for a study of blood T cells in healthy people across ages. The germline V gene has CDR1 SQVTM and CDR2 ANQGSEA. V shed 4 bases and J shed 5 bases, with 15 bases lying between them. CDR3 length: 13 amino acids. Together with a sample-barcoded 5' primer, a J-beta primer mix was included in a second PCR lasting roughly 7 to 11 cycles. TCRdb re-derived calls from the 5' RACE reads in MiXCR, one entry per CDR3 protein. This sample has about 640,000 distinct CDR3 sequences, with roughly 58% found just once. The J gene is TRBJ2-7, the V gene TRBV29-1; the D gene is possibly TRBD2 (6 bases). This TCR derives from a man aged 55 to 70 in good health. The specimen sequenced was blood. The CDR3 bases are TGCAGCGTTGTCGTTAACGGAGGGGACGAGCAGTACTTC. Translation: CSVVVNGGDEQYF.